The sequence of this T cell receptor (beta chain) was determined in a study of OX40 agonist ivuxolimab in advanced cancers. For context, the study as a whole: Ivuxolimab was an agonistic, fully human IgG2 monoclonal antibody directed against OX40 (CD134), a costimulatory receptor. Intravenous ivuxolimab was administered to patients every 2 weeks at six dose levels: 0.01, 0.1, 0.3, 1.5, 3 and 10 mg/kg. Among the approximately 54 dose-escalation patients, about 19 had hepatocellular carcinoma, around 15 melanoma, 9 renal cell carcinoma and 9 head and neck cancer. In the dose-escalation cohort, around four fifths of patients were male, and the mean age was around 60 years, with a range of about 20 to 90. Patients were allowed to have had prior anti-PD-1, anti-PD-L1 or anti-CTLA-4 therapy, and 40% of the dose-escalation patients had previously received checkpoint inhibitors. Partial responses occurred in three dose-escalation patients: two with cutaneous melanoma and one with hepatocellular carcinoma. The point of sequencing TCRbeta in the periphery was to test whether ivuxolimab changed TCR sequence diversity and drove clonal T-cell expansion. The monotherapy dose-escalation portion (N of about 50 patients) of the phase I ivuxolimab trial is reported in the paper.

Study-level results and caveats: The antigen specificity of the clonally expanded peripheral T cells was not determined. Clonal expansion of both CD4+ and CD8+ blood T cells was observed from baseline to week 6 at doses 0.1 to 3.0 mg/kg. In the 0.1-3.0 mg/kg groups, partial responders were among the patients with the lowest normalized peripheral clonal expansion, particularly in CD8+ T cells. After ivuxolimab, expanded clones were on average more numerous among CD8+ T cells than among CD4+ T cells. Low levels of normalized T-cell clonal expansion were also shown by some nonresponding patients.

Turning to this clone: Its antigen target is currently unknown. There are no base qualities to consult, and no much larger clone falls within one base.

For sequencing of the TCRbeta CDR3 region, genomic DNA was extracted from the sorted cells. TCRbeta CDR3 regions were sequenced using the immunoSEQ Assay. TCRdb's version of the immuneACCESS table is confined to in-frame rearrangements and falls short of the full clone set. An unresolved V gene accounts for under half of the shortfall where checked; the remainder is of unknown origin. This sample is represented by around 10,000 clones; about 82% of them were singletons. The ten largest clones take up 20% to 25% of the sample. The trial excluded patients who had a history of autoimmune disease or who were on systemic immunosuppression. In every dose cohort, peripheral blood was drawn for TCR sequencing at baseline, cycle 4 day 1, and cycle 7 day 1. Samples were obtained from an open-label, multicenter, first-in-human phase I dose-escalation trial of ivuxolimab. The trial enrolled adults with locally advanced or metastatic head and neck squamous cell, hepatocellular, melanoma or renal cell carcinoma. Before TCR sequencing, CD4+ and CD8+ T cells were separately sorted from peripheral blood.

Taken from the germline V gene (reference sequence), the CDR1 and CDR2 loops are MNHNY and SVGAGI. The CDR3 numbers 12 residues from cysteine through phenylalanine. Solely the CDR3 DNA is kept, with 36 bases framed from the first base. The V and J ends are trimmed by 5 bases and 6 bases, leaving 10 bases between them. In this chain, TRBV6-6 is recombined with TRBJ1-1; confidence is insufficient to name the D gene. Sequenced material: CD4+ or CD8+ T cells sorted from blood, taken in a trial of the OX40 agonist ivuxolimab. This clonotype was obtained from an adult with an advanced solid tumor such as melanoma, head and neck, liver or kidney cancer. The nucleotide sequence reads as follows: TGTGCCAGCAGTACCGGGAGGGCTGAAGCTTTCTTT. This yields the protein CASSTGRAEAFF.